The 14 T cell receptor beta chains below were found in one sample sequenced in a study of PD-1 blockade in classical Hodgkin lymphoma. TCRdb's copy holds only in-frame clones and misses some; the assay was immunoSEQ multiplex PCR. The sample carries fewer than 65,000 clones, under 95% recorded once. All patients experienced relapse after autologous stem cell transplantation, and brentuximab vedotin exposure was variable. The input for sequencing was peripheral blood mononuclear cells (PBMCs), taken at baseline. These TCRs come from a human donor with classical Hodgkin lymphoma.

The CDR3 loop is CASSVNGRNEQFF. CDR3 sequence (DNA): TGTGCCAGCAGCGTAAACGGGAGGAATGAGCAGTTCTTC. The chain combines TRBV9 with TRBJ2-1, with 7 nucleotides matching TRBD2. V gave up 1 base and J gave up 7 bases; unmatched junction bases: 2. Germline CDR1 is SGDLS and CDR2 is YYNGEE. The CDR3 is 13 amino acids.

The genes are TRBV6-1 and TRBJ1-1, with D maybe TRBD1 (5 bases). The CDR3 consists of 14 residues. Germline V gives CDR1 MNHNS, CDR2 SASEGT. V lost 0 bases and J lost 7, with 12 bases in between. DNA of the CDR3: TGTGCCAGCAGTGAAGCTGGGCCAGGGAGTGAAGCTTTCTTT. Protein sequence: CASSEAGPGSEAFF.

The chain joins TRBV10-3 to TRBJ2-7; possibly TRBD1 for D (6 bases). From germline, CDR1 is ENHRY and CDR2 SYGVKD. The CDR3 is 17 residues long. Trimming took 1 base from V and 2 from J, leaving 18 bases between them. The CDR3 nucleotides read TGTGCCATCAGTGAGTTTGGTGGGGTGACAGGCACCTACGAGCAGTACTTC. It codes for CAISEFGGVTGTYEQYF.

This clone turned up a few times. The chain has TRBV23-1 and TRBJ2-5; the match to TRBD2 covers 10 bases. TRBV23-1 is an open reading frame, and its role is uncertain. This CDR3 is built from 15 residues. J gave up 2 bases and V 9 bases, and 9 bases lay outside the gene matches. The CDR3 reads CARAEAGGSQETQYF. In nucleotides, the CDR3 is TGCGCCAGGGCTGAAGCGGGAGGGTCGCAAGAGACCCAGTACTTC.

This clone was detected only once. The CDR3 bases are TGCGCCAGCAGCCAAGAACACGGGAACACTGAAGCTTTCTTT. This sequence encodes CASSQEHGNTEAFF. The rearrangement joins TRBV4-1 to TRBJ1-1; D is unclear. This CDR3 is 14 amino acids long. Germline loops: CDR1 MGHRA, CDR2 YSYEKL. V lost 0 bases, J lost 1 base, and 6 bases lay in between.

The chain uses TRBV6-6 and TRBJ1-1; TRBD1 matches at 7 bases. Germline CDR1 and CDR2: MNHNY and SVGAGI (reference sequence). Trimming took 5 bases from V and 7 from J; bases not matched to a gene: 4. The CDR3 is 12 amino acids. CDR3 DNA sequence: TGTGCCAGCAGTCCAGGGGGGGGTGAAGCTTTCTTT. As protein: CASSPGGGEAFF.

This rearrangement joins TRBV27 to TRBJ2-5; the D gene is possibly TRBD2 (5 bases). CDR3 length: 13 residues. CDR1 is MNHEY, CDR2 SMNVEV, per germline (reference sequence). V was clipped by 3 bases and J by 5 bases, with 10 bases between them. The CDR3 region has the DNA TGTGCCAGCAGTTTTTCCCCGGGGGAGACCCAGTACTTC. Protein: CASSFSPGETQYF.

Written as DNA, the CDR3 is TGTGCCAGCTCACCACCACGACATAGCCGAACCGGGGAGCTGTTTTTT. As protein: CASSPPRHSRTGELFF. The genes are TRBV18 and TRBJ2-2; no clear D gene. The CDR3 length is 16 residues. V was clipped by 0 bases and J by 5 bases, with 13 bases between them. Germline loops: CDR1 KGHSH, CDR2 LQKENI.

The chain combines TRBV18 with TRBJ2-3; 8 bases are a match to TRBD1. Germline V gives CDR1 KGHSH, CDR2 LQKENI. This CDR3 is built from 17 residues. After removal of 2 bases from V and 5 bases from J, the junction contained 12 bases not matched to a gene. CDR3 DNA: TGTGCCAGCTCACCAGGCTTGGACAGGGCCACACAAGATACGCAGTATTTT. This sequence encodes CASSPGLDRATQDTQYF.

The J gene is TRBJ1-4, the V gene TRBV7-9; weak D call: TRBD1 (5 bases). V shed 3 bases and J shed 4 bases, with 9 bases lying between them. The CDR3 is made up of 14 amino acids. Germline CDR1 is SEHNR and CDR2 is FQNEAQ (reference sequence). Written as DNA, the CDR3 is TGTGCCAGCAGCTTCGGGGGGGTTAATGAAAAACTGTTTTTT. It is translated as CASSFGGVNEKLFF.

This clone was recorded only once. The chain employs TRBV7-9 and TRBJ1-1; the match to TRBD1 covers 7 bases. CDR1 and CDR2 (germline): SEHNR, FQNEAQ (reference sequence). CDR3 length equals 12 residues. The ends lost 4 bases at V and 5 bases at J; junction bases unmatched: 1. CDR3 residues: CASSSGGTEAFF. The CDR3 DNA follows: TGTGCCAGCAGCTCAGGGGGGACTGAAGCTTTCTTT.

The chain uses TRBV11-2 and TRBJ1-1, with D possibly matching TRBD1 (5 bases). The germline V gene encodes CDR1 SGHAT and CDR2 FQNNGV. This CDR3 is 14 amino acids long. V lost 3 bases, J lost 0 bases, and 8 bases lay in between. Here the CDR3 reads CASSFRDLNTEAFF. CDR3 bases: TGTGCCAGCAGCTTTAGGGACCTGAACACTGAAGCTTTCTTT.

The chain carries TRBV7-7 and TRBJ2-3; 8 bases match TRBD1. With V trimmed by 4 bases and J by 4 bases, 1 base remained unmatched. Germline lookup yields CDR1 SSHAT and CDR2 FNYEAQ (reference sequence). CDR3 length: 13 residues. The CDR3 DNA is TGTGCCAGCAGCTCGGACAGGGCAGATACGCAGTATTTT. Residues: CASSSDRADTQYF. Filled out from reference TRBV7-7 and TRBJ2-3, the complete variable domain reads GAGVSQSPRYKVTKRGQDVTLRCDPISSHATLYWYQQALGQGPEFLTYFNYEAQPDKSGLPSDRFSAERPEGSISTLTIQRTEQRDSAMYRCASSSDRADTQYFGPGTRLTVL.

The genes are TRBV7-9 and TRBJ2-2; 7 positions agree with TRBD1. The trim removed 5 bases at V and 0 bases at J, leaving 9 bases unmatched. Germline V lookup: CDR1 SEHNR, CDR2 FQNEAQ (reference sequence). The CDR3 runs 17 residues. The CDR3 nucleotides are TGTGCCAGCAGCGCCAGAGGACAGGTTGCGAACACCGGGGAGCTGTTTTTT. This gives the protein CASSARGQVANTGELFF.